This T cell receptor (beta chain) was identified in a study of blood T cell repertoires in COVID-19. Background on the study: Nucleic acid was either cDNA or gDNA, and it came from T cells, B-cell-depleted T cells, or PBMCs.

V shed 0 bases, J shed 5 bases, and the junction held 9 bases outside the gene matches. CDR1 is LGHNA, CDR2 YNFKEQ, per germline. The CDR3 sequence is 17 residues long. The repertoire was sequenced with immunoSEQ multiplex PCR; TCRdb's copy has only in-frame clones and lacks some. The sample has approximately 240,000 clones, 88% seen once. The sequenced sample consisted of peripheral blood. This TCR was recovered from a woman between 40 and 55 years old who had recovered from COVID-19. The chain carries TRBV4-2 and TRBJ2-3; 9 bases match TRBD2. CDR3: CASSQEPAGGSGDTQYF. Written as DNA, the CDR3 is TGTGCCAGCAGCCAAGAGCCAGCGGGAGGTAGCGGAGATACGCAGTATTTT.